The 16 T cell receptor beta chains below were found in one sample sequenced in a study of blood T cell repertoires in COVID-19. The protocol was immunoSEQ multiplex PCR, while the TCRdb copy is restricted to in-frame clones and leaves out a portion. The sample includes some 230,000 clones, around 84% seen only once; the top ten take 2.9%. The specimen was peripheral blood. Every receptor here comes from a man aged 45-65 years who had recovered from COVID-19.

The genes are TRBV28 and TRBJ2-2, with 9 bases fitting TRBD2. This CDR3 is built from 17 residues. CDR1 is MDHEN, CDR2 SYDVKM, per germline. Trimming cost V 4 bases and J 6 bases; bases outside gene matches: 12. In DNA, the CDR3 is TGTGCCAGCAGTTCCCCTGCTCTAGCGGGAAGGCCCGGGGAGCTGTTTTTT. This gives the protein CASSSPALAGRPGELFF. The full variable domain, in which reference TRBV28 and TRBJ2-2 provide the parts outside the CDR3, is DVKVTQSSRYLVKRTGEKVFLECVQDMDHENMFWYRQDPGLGLRLIYFSYDVKMKEKGDIPEGYSVSREKKERFSLILESASTNQTSMYLCASSSPALAGRPGELFFGEGSRLTVL.

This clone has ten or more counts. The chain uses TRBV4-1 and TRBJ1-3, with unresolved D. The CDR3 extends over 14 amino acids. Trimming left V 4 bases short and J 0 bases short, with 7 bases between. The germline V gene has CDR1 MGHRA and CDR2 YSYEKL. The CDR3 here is CASSLGISGNTIYF. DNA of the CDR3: TGCGCCAGCAGCCTGGGCATCTCTGGAAACACCATATATTTT.

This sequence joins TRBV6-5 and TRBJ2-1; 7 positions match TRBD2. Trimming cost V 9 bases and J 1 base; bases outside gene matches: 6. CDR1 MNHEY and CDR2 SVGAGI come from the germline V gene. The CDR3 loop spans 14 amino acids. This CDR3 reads CASASGRSYNEQFF. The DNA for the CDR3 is TGTGCCAGTGCTAGCGGAAGGTCCTACAATGAGCAGTTCTTC.

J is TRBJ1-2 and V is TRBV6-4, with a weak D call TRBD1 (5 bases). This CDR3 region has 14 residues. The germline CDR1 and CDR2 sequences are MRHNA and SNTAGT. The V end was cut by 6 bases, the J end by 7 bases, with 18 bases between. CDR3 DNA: TGTGCCAGCAGCCCCCCCTGGGGGGAGCGTGGCTACACCTTC. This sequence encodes CASSPPWGERGYTF.

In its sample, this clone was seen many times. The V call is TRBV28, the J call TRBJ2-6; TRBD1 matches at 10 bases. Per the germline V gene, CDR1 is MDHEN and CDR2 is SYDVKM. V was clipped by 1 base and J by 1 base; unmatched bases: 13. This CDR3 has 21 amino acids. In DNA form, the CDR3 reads TGTGCCAGCAGTTTATCCGTGGGGGGCGGGACAGGGGTATCTGGGGCCAACGTCCTGACTTTC. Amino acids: CASSLSVGGGTGVSGANVLTF. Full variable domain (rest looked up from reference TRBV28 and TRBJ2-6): DVKVTQSSRYLVKRTGEKVFLECVQDMDHENMFWYRQDPGLGLRLIYFSYDVKMKEKGDIPEGYSVSREKKERFSLILESASTNQTSMYLCASSLSVGGGTGVSGANVLTFGAGSRLTVL.

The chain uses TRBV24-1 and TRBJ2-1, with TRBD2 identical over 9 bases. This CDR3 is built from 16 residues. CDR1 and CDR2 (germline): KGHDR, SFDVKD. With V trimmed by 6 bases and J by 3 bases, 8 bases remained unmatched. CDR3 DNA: TGTGCCACCAGTAAAGATAGCGGGGGTGTCTACAATGAGCAGTTCTTC. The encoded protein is CATSKDSGGVYNEQFF.

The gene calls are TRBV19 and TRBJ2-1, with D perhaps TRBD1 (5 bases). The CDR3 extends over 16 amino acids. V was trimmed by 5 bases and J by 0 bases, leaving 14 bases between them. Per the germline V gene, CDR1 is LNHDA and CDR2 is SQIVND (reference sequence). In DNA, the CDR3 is TGTGCCAGTAGTGTCCTGGGGCGGAGCTCCTACAATGAGCAGTTCTTC. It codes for CASSVLGRSSYNEQFF. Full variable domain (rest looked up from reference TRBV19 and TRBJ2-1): DGGITQSPKYLFRKEGQNVTLSCEQNLNHDAMYWYRQDPGQGLRLIYYSQIVNDFQKGDIAEGYSVSREKKESFPLTVTSAQKNPTAFYLCASSVLGRSSYNEQFFGPGTRLTVL.

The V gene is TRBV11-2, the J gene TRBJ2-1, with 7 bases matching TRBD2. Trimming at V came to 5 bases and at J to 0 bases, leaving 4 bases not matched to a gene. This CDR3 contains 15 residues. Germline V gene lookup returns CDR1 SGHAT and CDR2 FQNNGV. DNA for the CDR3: TGTGCCAGCAGCCGTAGGGAGGGCTCCTACAATGAGCAGTTCTTC. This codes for CASSRREGSYNEQFF.

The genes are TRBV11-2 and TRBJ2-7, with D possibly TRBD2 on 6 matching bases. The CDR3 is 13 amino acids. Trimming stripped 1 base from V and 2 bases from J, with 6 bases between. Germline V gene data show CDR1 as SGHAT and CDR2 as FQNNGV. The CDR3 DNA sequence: TGTGCCAGCAGCTTAGGGGAGGCCTACGAGCAGTACTTC. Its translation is CASSLGEAYEQYF.

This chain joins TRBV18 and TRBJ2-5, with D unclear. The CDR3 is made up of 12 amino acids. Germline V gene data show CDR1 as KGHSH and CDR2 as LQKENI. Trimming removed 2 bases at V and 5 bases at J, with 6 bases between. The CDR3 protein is CASSPVRETQYF. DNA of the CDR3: TGTGCCAGCTCACCAGTGAGGGAGACCCAGTACTTC. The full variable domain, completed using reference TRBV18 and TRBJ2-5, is NAGVMQNPRHLVRRRGQEARLRCSPMKGHSHVYWYRQLPEEGLKFMVYLQKENIIDESGMPKERFSAEFPKEGPSILRIQQVVRGDSAAYFCASSPVRETQYFGPGTRLLVL.

The CDR3 DNA follows: TGTGCCAGCAGCCGCGGTGGGGCAGGGGGCCTAAACACTGAAGCTTTCTTT. Its protein product is CASSRGGAGGLNTEAFF. The chain uses TRBV3-1 (or the pseudogene TRBV3-2) and TRBJ1-1; 8 nucleotides align to TRBD1. The CDR3 extends over 17 amino acids. Trimming at V came to 4 bases and at J to 2 bases, leaving 12 bases not matched to a gene. Looked up from germline, CDR1 is LGHDT and CDR2 is YNNKEL (reference sequence).

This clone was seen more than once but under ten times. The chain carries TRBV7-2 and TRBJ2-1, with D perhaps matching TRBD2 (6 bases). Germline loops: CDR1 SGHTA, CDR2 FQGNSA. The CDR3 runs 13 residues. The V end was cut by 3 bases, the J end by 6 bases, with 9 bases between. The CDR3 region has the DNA TGTGCCAGCAGCTTCGGGACTTTCAATGAGCAGTTCTTC. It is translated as CASSFGTFNEQFF.

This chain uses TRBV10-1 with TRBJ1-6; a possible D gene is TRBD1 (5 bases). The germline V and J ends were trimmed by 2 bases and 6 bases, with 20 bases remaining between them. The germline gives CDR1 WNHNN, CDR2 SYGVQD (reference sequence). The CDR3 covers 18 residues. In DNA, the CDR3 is TGCGCCAGCAGTGAGGTGCGGACCCGCGGGGCTACTAATTCACCCCTCCACTTT. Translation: CASSEVRTRGATNSPLHF.

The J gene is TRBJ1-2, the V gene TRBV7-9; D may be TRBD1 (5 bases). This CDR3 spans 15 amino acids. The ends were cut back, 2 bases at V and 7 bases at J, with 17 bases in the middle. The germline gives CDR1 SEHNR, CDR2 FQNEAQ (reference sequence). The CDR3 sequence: CASSLTVARGAGYTF. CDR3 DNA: TGTGCCAGCAGCTTAACGGTCGCTAGGGGCGCTGGCTACACCTTC. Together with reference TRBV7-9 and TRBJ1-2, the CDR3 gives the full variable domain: DTGVSQNPRHKITKRGQNVTFRCDPISEHNRLYWYRQTLGQGPEFLTYFQNEAQLEKSRLLSDRFSAERPKGSFSTLEIQRTEQGDSAMYLCASSLTVARGAGYTFGSGTRLTVV.

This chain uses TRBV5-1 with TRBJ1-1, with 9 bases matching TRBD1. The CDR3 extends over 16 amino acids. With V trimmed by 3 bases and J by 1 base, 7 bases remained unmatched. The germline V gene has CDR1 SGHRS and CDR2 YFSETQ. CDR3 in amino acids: CASSSSRDRANTEAFF. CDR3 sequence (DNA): TGCGCCAGCAGCTCATCCCGGGACAGGGCGAACACTGAAGCTTTCTTT.

The CDR3: CAATSSGTEAFF. The CDR3 coding sequence is TGTGCCGCAACTAGCTCGGGCACTGAAGCTTTCTTT. The genes are TRBV10-3 and TRBJ1-1, with D uncertain. V was clipped by 11 bases and J by 4 bases, with 14 bases between them. There are 12 residues in the CDR3. The germline V gene has CDR1 ENHRY and CDR2 SYGVKD.